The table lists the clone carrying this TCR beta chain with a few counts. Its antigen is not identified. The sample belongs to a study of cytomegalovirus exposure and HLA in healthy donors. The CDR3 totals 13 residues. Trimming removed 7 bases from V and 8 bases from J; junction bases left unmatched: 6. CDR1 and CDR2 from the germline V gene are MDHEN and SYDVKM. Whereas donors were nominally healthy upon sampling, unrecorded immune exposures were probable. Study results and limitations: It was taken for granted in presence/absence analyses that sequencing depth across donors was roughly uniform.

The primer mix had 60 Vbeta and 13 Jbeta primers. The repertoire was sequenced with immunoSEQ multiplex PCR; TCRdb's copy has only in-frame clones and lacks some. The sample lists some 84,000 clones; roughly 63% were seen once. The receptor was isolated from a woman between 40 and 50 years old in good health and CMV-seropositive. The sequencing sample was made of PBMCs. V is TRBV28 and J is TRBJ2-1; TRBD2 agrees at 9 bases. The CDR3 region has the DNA TGTGCCAGCATATCGCGGGAGGGCGATGAGCAGTTCTTC. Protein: CASISREGDEQFF.